This T cell receptor (beta chain) came from a study of T cell repertoires in cytomegalovirus infection. One entry per CDR3 protein, called by TCRdb with MiXCR from the reads. Here the sample spans around 280,000 distinct CDR3 sequences, 8% to 10% being singletons. V lost 6 bases and J lost 0, with 14 bases in between. CDR3 size: 15 residues. Germline loops: CDR1 LNHDA, CDR2 SQIVND (reference sequence). This receptor was identified in a human donor in good health (CMV status not recorded). Some clones in this sample may be carry-over from other donors' samples. The sample was PBMCs. V gene TRBV19 combines with J gene TRBJ2-5, with D possibly TRBD1 on 5 matching bases. CDR3 residues: CASRVGPNYQETQYF. DNA for the CDR3: TGTGCCAGTAGGGTGGGGCCAAACTACCAAGAGACCCAGTACTTC.